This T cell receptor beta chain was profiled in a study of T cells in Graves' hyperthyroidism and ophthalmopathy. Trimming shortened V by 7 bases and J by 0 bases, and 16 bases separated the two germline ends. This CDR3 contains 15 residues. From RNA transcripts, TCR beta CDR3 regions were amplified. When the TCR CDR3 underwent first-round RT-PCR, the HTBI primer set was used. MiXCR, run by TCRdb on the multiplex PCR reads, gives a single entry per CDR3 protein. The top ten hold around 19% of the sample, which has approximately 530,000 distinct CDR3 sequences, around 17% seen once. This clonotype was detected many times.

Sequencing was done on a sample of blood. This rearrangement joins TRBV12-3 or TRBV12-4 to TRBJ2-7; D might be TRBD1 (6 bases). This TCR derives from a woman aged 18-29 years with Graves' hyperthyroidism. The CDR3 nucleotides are TGTGCCAGCAATCCGGGACATAGGAGCTCCTACGAGCAGTACTTC. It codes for CASNPGHRSSYEQYF.